Listed here are 25 T cell receptor beta chains from one sample, sequenced in a study of human T cells and chemical hapten exposure (dated by TCRdb to 2020 to 2022). Interpreted using the paper, the time point label stands for: pre-sensitization, week 0. Read against the paper, the sample's treatment or condition label means: therapeutic diphenylcyclopropenone sensitization with weekly scalp DPC. Library construction relied on RACE. Sequenced using a NextSeq 500. The public reads were reanalyzed by TCRdb: fastp trimming at Q25, MiXCR alignment, in-frame beta chains only. Rows matching on CDR3 protein sequence are summarized as one entry with the most common DNA and genes. The sample table shows some 300,000 distinct CDR3 sequences, and 5% to 6.5% are seen once. Jointly, the top ten make up 7% to 10% of the sample. The specimen was whole blood, collected in connection with sensitization to the hapten diphenylcyclopropenone (DPC). The receptors originated from a woman under 30 with alopecia areata. Some clones in this sample may be carry-over from other donors' samples.

The table lists this clonotype with a few counts. V is TRBV4-3 and J is TRBJ1-2; TRBD1 is a possible D gene (6 bases). The germline V gene encodes CDR1 LGHNA and CDR2 YSLEER. The V gene lost 1 base and the J gene lost 0 bases, with 12 bases spanning the gap. The CDR3 totals 16 residues. CDR3 sequence: CASSQVGGAPNYGYTF. The CDR3 nucleotides are TGCGCCAGCAGCCAAGTCGGGGGCGCACCTAACTATGGCTACACCTTC.

This clonotype was seen only a few times. J is TRBJ1-6 and V is TRBV20-1; 11 nucleotides align to TRBD1. Trimming at V came to 4 bases and at J to 10 bases, leaving 6 bases not matched to a gene. This CDR3 has 14 residues. Germline loops: CDR1 DFQATT, CDR2 SNEGSKA (reference sequence). The DNA of the CDR3 is TGCAGTGCTACGGGACAGGGGGTCGGATCACCCCTCCACTTT. This codes for CSATGQGVGSPLHF.

This clonotype was observed a handful of times. This rearrangement joins TRBV11-2 to TRBJ2-1, with D perhaps matching TRBD2 (7 bases). CDR3 length: 16 amino acids. The germline CDR1 and CDR2 sequences are SGHAT and FQNNGV. V was clipped by 7 bases and J by 3 bases, with 19 bases between them. The CDR3 sequence: CASNNRGAGGYNEQFF. The CDR3 bases are TGTGCCAGCAACAACCGGGGGGCGGGCGGCTACAATGAGCAGTTCTTC.

There are many counts of this clonotype. This chain links TRBV18 with TRBJ2-3; perhaps TRBD1 as D (6 bases). The CDR3 runs to 18 residues. Germline V lookup: CDR1 KGHSH, CDR2 LQKENI. Trimming pared 1 base from V and 0 bases from J, leaving 17 bases between. The CDR3 is CASSPLIPGTKSTDTQYF. The CDR3 DNA sequence: TGTGCCAGCTCACCACTTATCCCCGGGACAAAAAGCACAGATACGCAGTATTTT.

The chain employs TRBV5-6 and TRBJ1-2; D is perhaps TRBD1 (6 bases). The CDR3 loop spans 16 amino acids. CDR1 SGHDT and CDR2 YYEEEE come from the germline V gene. Trimming took off 2 bases at V and 2 bases at J, with 16 bases between the two ends. The CDR3 loop is CASSFFSGTPNYGYTF. Here the CDR3 DNA reads TGTGCCAGCAGCTTTTTTTCCGGGACACCCAACTATGGCTACACCTTC.

The sample holds many counts of this clonotype. The V call is TRBV10-3, the J call TRBJ1-1; TRBD1 aligns across 8 bases. Germline loops: CDR1 ENHRY, CDR2 SYGVKD. With V trimmed by 10 bases and J by 4 bases, 14 bases remained unmatched. The CDR3 is 15 amino acids. Here the CDR3 DNA reads TGTGCCACCCTAAACCCGACAGGGGAGAGCACTGAAGCTTTCTTT. Protein product: CATLNPTGESTEAFF.

The genes are TRBV4-1 and TRBJ2-5; 8 bases line up with TRBD2. The V and J ends lost 0 bases and 5 bases, in that order; junction bases with no gene match: 11. This CDR3 comprises 17 residues. In germline, CDR1 is MGHRA, CDR2 YSYEKL. DNA of the CDR3: TGCGCCAGCAGCCAAGATCGCCCAGCGGGGGTCGGCGAGACCCAGTACTTC. It yields the protein CASSQDRPAGVGETQYF.

This clonotype has ten or more counts. The chain couples TRBV9 to TRBJ1-5; D is perhaps TRBD1 (6 bases). CDR1 is SGDLS, CDR2 YYNGEE, per germline. CDR3 length equals 14 residues. V lost 3 bases and J lost 7, with 14 bases in between. This chain's CDR3 is CASSARGLGQPQHF. In DNA form, the CDR3 reads TGTGCCAGCAGCGCACGGGGGCTGGGGCAGCCCCAGCATTTT.

This clonotype was recorded at least ten times. The V and J genes are TRBV3-1 and TRBJ1-2; D is possibly TRBD1 (5 bases). The V gene lost 7 bases and the J gene lost 2 bases, with 11 bases spanning the gap. CDR3 length: 13 amino acids. Germline V CDR1 and CDR2: LGHDT, YNNKEL (reference sequence). CDR3 in DNA: TGTGCCAGCAACGGGGACGGGAACTATGGCTACACCTTC. Translating gives CASNGDGNYGYTF.

This rearrangement joins TRBV28 to TRBJ1-6; 7 positions match TRBD1. In germline, CDR1 is MDHEN, CDR2 SYDVKM. Trimming removed 7 bases from V and 7 bases from J; junction bases left unmatched: 13. The CDR3 has 16 amino acids. The CDR3 protein is CASTQGQPFKNSPLHF. CDR3 DNA: TGTGCCAGCACCCAGGGACAGCCCTTTAAGAATTCACCCCTCCACTTT.

The CDR3 protein is CASSLAGQFFYGYTF. In DNA, the CDR3 is TGCGCCAGCAGCTTGGCGGGACAGTTCTTCTATGGCTACACCTTC. This chain joins TRBV5-1 and TRBJ1-2, with 7 bases matching TRBD1. J was trimmed by 4 bases and V by 0 bases; bases with no gene match: 6. Germline values: CDR1 SGHRS, CDR2 YFSETQ. The CDR3 spans 15 residues.

This clonotype was picked up a small number of times. V and J are TRBV12-3 or TRBV12-4 and TRBJ2-7; D may correspond to TRBD1 or TRBD2 (5 bases each). Trimming removed 5 bases from V and 7 bases from J, with 15 bases in between. This CDR3 has 13 amino acids. CDR3 residues: CASSPQDRGEQYF. CDR3 nucleotides: TGTGCCAGCAGTCCACAAGACAGAGGGGAGCAGTACTTC.

CDR3 DNA: TGTGCCAGCGGCATTGGGGGGGATAGCAATCAGCCCCAGCATTTT. This encodes CASGIGGDSNQPQHF. The chain joins TRBV9 to TRBJ1-5; maybe TRBD1 (5 bases). Trimming removed 7 bases from V and 0 bases from J, with 14 bases in between. The CDR3 is 15 amino acids. CDR1 is SGDLS and CDR2 is YYNGEE in the germline V gene.

This chain links TRBV27 with TRBJ1-1; 7 bases match TRBD1. Losses at the gene ends were 6 bases for V and 9 bases for J; bases not matched to a gene: 7. This CDR3 spans 12 amino acids. Germline V gives CDR1 MNHEY, CDR2 SMNVEV (reference sequence). CDR3 DNA sequence: TGTGCCAGCAGCCATGACAGGGCCCAAGCTTTCTTT. As protein: CASSHDRAQAFF.

This clonotype was seen many times. The rearrangement uses TRBV7-9 and TRBJ2-3; no firm D call. Between the trimmed V and J ends, which lost 5 bases and 5 bases, there was a span of 8 bases. This CDR3 is 12 amino acids long. Germline V lookup: CDR1 SEHNR, CDR2 FQNEAQ (reference sequence). The CDR3 is CASSLIQDTQYF. In DNA, the CDR3 is TGTGCCAGCAGCCTGATACAAGATACGCAGTATTTT.

This clonotype was seen many times. V usage is TRBV29-1 and J usage is TRBJ2-5, with a tentative D call TRBD1 (6 bases). The V end lost 6 bases, the J end lost 5 bases, and 16 bases lay between the germline ends. CDR1 SQVTM and CDR2 ANQGSEA come from the germline V gene. The CDR3 consists of 13 residues. Here the CDR3 reads CSVGARAPETQYF. The CDR3 DNA reads as TGCAGCGTGGGGGCCAGGGCCCCGGAGACCCAGTACTTC.

This clonotype was seen a handful of times. The chain uses TRBV4-3 and TRBJ1-5; D gene ambiguous. This CDR3 region has 13 residues. From germline, CDR1 is LGHNA and CDR2 YSLEER. Between the trimmed V and J ends, which lost 0 bases and 7 bases, there was a span of 7 bases. The CDR3 DNA sequence: TGCGCCAGCAGCCAAGATAACAGACAGCCCCAGCATTTT. It codes for CASSQDNRQPQHF.

The sample holds many counts of this clonotype. V and J are TRBV4-1 and TRBJ1-4; 8 bases line up with TRBD1. Germline CDR1 reads MGHRA; CDR2 reads YSYEKL. This CDR3 comprises 15 residues. Germline trimming cut 8 bases from V and 8 bases from J; bases unmatched to any gene: 13. CDR3 in amino acids: CASPKASGGYEKLFF. The DNA of the CDR3 is TGCGCCAGCCCCAAGGCTTCAGGGGGCTACGAAAAACTGTTTTTT.

This clonotype showed up many times. The J gene is TRBJ2-3, the V gene TRBV5-6; D gene uncertain. Germline V lookup: CDR1 SGHDT, CDR2 YYEEEE. CDR3 length equals 16 residues. Trimming took 0 bases from V and 0 from J, leaving 11 bases between them. CDR3 bases: TGTGCCAGCAGCTTGGTAACCGGGCATAGCACAGATACGCAGTATTTT. This translates into CASSLVTGHSTDTQYF.

There are a few counts of this clonotype. The rearrangement uses TRBV7-9 and TRBJ2-7; 8 bases line up with TRBD1. The V gene's germline CDR1 is SEHNR and CDR2 FQNEAQ (reference sequence). The V gene end was trimmed by 1 base and the J gene end by 5 bases; junction bases not matched to a gene: 7. The CDR3 is 15 amino acids. The CDR3 sequence is CASSLEAGGKDEQYF. The CDR3 DNA is TGTGCCAGCAGCTTAGAAGCAGGGGGCAAGGACGAGCAGTACTTC.

This clonotype was counted at least ten times. V gene TRBV6-5 combines with J gene TRBJ2-7; D gene ambiguous. The V end was cut by 5 bases, the J end by 3 bases, with 11 bases between. The germline CDR1 and CDR2 sequences are MNHEY and SVGAGI. The CDR3 runs 13 residues. CDR3 amino acids: CASSTGPVYEQYF. CDR3 nucleotide sequence: TGTGCCAGCAGTACCGGACCCGTCTACGAGCAGTACTTC.

This clonotype was detected ten times or more. The chain recombines TRBV6-6 with TRBJ1-4; the D gene is possibly TRBD1 (5 bases). This CDR3 has 14 amino acids. Trimming took off 2 bases at V and 8 bases at J, with 12 bases between the two ends. In germline, CDR1 is MNHNY, CDR2 SVGAGI (reference sequence). In DNA, the CDR3 is TGTGCCAGCAGTTACAAAGGGGCGCGGGAAAAACTGTTTTTT. It is translated as CASSYKGAREKLFF.

This clonotype was observed at least ten times. The chain uses TRBV20-1 and TRBJ2-6; unclear D gene. V lost 6 bases and J lost 0, with 12 bases in between. Germline lookup yields CDR1 DFQATT and CDR2 SNEGSKA (reference sequence). CDR3 length: 15 residues. The CDR3 sequence: CSALEKSSGANVLTF. CDR3 coding DNA: TGCAGTGCCCTTGAGAAAAGCTCTGGGGCCAACGTCCTGACTTTC.

This clonotype has a count of ten or more. This rearrangement joins TRBV7-9 to TRBJ1-4; tentative D call: TRBD1 (5 bases). This CDR3 region has 17 residues. The germline V gene has CDR1 SEHNR and CDR2 FQNEAQ (reference sequence). V was clipped by 3 bases and J by 3 bases, with 17 bases between them. This chain's CDR3 is CASSFSLGVRANEKLFF. DNA for the CDR3: TGTGCCAGCAGCTTTTCTTTGGGGGTTCGGGCTAATGAAAAACTGTTTTTT.

The table lists this clonotype with many counts. The rearrangement joins TRBV27 to TRBJ1-3, with D uncertain. Trimming took 2 bases from V and 0 from J, leaving 5 bases between them. This CDR3 comprises 14 residues. The germline gives CDR1 MNHEY, CDR2 SMNVEV (reference sequence). The DNA for the CDR3 is TGTGCCAGCAGTTTAAAGTTCTCTGGAAACACCATATATTTT. Translating it yields CASSLKFSGNTIYF.